Sequencing of this TCR beta chain was carried out in a study of blood T cell repertoires in COVID-19. Overall study: Samples of COVID-19 (acute and convalescent) were obtained from the United States, Italy and Spain. Nucleic acid was either cDNA or gDNA, and it came from T cells, B-cell-depleted T cells, or PBMCs.

The CDR3 runs to 14 residues. V was trimmed by 1 base and J by 5 bases, leaving 11 bases between them. Germline CDR1 SGHAT, CDR2 FQNNGV. Per the original data handling: Estimation of nucleated cell counts was performed using reference gene primer amplification. Repertoires were generated with immunoSEQ multiplex PCR, while TCRdb's copy carries only in-frame clones and drops some. Clone size and the V and J calls come from that table; the DNA yielded D and trimming. The data contain 200,000 to 250,000 clones, under 90% of them singletons. The clonotype originates from a woman aged 60 to 75 who had recovered from COVID-19. The sample comprised peripheral blood. V and J are TRBV11-2 and TRBJ1-1, with D tentatively TRBD1 (5 bases). CDR3 amino acids: CASSLGSRDTEAFF. As DNA, the CDR3 is TGTGCCAGCAGCTTAGGTAGCAGGGATACTGAAGCTTTCTTT.